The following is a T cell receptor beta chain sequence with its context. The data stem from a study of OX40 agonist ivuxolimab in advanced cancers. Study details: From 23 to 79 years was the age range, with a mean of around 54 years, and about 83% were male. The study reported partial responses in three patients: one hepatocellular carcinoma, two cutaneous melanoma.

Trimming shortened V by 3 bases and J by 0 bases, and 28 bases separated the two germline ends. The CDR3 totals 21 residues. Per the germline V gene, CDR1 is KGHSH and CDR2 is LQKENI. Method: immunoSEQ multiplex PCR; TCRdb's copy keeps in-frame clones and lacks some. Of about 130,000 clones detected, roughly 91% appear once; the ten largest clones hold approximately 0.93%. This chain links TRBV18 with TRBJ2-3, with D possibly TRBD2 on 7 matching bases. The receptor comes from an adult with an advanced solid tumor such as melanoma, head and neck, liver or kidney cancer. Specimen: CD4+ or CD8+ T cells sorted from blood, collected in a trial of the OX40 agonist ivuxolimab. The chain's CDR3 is CASSPTRGGRGGNHSTDTQYF. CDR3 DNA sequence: TGTGCCAGCTCACCCACGCGGGGCGGGAGAGGGGGGAACCATAGCACAGATACGCAGTATTTT. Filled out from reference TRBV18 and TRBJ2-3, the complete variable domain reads NAGVMQNPRHLVRRRGQEARLRCSPMKGHSHVYWYRQLPEEGLKFMVYLQKENIIDESGMPKERFSAEFPKEGPSILRIQQVVRGDSAAYFCASSPTRGGRGGNHSTDTQYFGPGTRLTVL.